Shown below are 27 T cell receptor beta chains from a single sample sequenced in a study of blood T cell repertoires in COVID-19. The assay was immunoSEQ multiplex PCR, and TCRdb's table has in-frame clones only and misses some. The data show about 240,000 clones, roughly 80% seen once. Material: peripheral blood. These receptors all stem from a woman aged 80 or older with acute or convalescent COVID-19.

This chain connects TRBV27 to TRBJ1-6; 8 bases are a match to TRBD1. This CDR3 has 17 amino acids. The germline V gene has CDR1 MNHEY and CDR2 SMNVEV (reference sequence). The ends lost 2 bases at V and 6 bases at J; junction bases unmatched: 9. DNA for the CDR3: TGTGCCAGCAGTTTAAGGAACAGGGGGGTATTTAATTCACCCCTCCACTTT. Translating gives CASSLRNRGVFNSPLHF.

This chain uses TRBV5-1 with TRBJ1-4; 8 bases are a match to TRBD1. The CDR3 consists of 15 residues. Germline lookup yields CDR1 SGHRS and CDR2 YFSETQ. After removal of 4 bases from V and 2 bases from J, the junction contained 4 bases not matched to a gene. The CDR3 region is CASSGGQATNEKLFF. DNA of the CDR3: TGCGCCAGCAGCGGGGGACAGGCCACTAATGAAAAACTGTTTTTT.

This clone was recorded once. The rearrangement links TRBV19 to TRBJ2-1; TRBD1 is a possible D gene (6 bases). The CDR3 covers 15 residues. Germline CDR1 is LNHDA and CDR2 is SQIVND (reference sequence). V was clipped by 6 bases and J by 4 bases, with 16 bases between them. The CDR3 DNA reads TGTGCCAGTAGGAGGGGACAAGGCGAGTACAATGAGCAGTTCTTC. It translates to CASRRGQGEYNEQFF.

V and J are TRBV10-3 and TRBJ2-1; 10 bases line up with TRBD2. The length of the CDR3 is 17 residues. Germline V gene data show CDR1 as ENHRY and CDR2 as SYGVKD. V gave up 4 bases and J gave up 4 bases; unmatched junction bases: 10. DNA of the CDR3: TGTGCCATCAGTGGAACCGGGACTAGCGCATTTTACAATGAGCAGTTCTTC. Its translation is CAISGTGTSAFYNEQFF.

The chain employs TRBV19 and TRBJ1-5; 10 bases are a match to TRBD1. The V and J ends lost 3 bases and 2 bases, in that order; junction bases with no gene match: 13. The CDR3 spans 19 residues. Germline V gene sequence: CDR1 LNHDA, CDR2 SQIVND (reference sequence). CDR3 nucleotide sequence: TGTGCCAGTAGTATGTCCCGGGGACAGGGGTATATGGGCAATCAGCCCCAGCATTTT. Its protein product is CASSMSRGQGYMGNQPQHF. Using reference TRBV19 and TRBJ1-5 for the parts outside the CDR3, the full variable domain is DGGITQSPKYLFRKEGQNVTLSCEQNLNHDAMYWYRQDPGQGLRLIYYSQIVNDFQKGDIAEGYSVSREKKESFPLTVTSAQKNPTAFYLCASSMSRGQGYMGNQPQHFGDGTRLSIL.

This chain connects TRBV10-3 to TRBJ1-5; 11 bases align to TRBD1. CDR1 is ENHRY, CDR2 SYGVKD, per germline. Trimming cost V 3 bases and J 7 bases; bases outside gene matches: 5. The CDR3 covers 15 residues. CDR3 region: CAISDGTGGGQPQHF. In DNA form, the CDR3 reads TGTGCCATCAGTGACGGGACAGGGGGTGGCCAGCCCCAGCATTTT.

The genes are TRBV24-1 and TRBJ1-4, with 10 nucleotides matching TRBD1. CDR1 is KGHDR, CDR2 SFDVKD, per germline. V lost 4 bases to trimming and J lost 8 bases; unmatched junction nucleotides: 6. The CDR3 is made up of 15 amino acids. The CDR3 DNA reads as TGTGCCACCAGTGACGGACAGGGGGGAGGAGAAAAACTGTTTTTT. Protein: CATSDGQGGGEKLFF.

This clone is a singleton in its sample. This rearrangement joins TRBV28 to TRBJ2-4; 7 bases agree with TRBD1. The CDR3 totals 17 residues. J gave up 4 bases and V 4 bases, and 13 bases lay outside the gene matches. The germline V gene encodes CDR1 MDHEN and CDR2 SYDVKM. Written as DNA, the CDR3 is TGTGCCAGCAGTTCACTCGGCTTCCCGGGACAGAAAAACATTCAGTACTTC. Translation: CASSSLGFPGQKNIQYF.

The V gene is TRBV6-1, the J gene TRBJ2-5, with a weak D call TRBD1 (5 bases). The CDR3 is 13 residues long. The germline V and J ends were trimmed by 6 bases and 5 bases, with 13 bases remaining between them. Germline assignment: CDR1 MNHNS and CDR2 SASEGT. CDR3 nucleotides: TGTGCCAGCAGCAGGGTGGATGAGGAGACCCAGTACTTC. Protein sequence: CASSRVDEETQYF.

This sequence joins TRBV13 and TRBJ1-1, with D unclear. The germline CDR1 and CDR2 sequences are PRHDT and FYEKMQ (reference sequence). The V gene lost 5 bases and the J gene lost 11 bases, with 24 bases spanning the gap. This CDR3 region has 15 residues. CDR3 residues: CASSTQPEGSPKAFF. CDR3 in DNA: TGTGCCAGCAGCACCCAGCCCGAGGGATCCCCGAAGGCTTTCTTT. The whole variable domain, remainder taken from reference TRBV13 and TRBJ1-1, is AAGVIQSPRHLIKEKRETATLKCYPIPRHDTVYWYQQGPGQDPQFLISFYEKMQSDKGSIPDRFSAQQFSDYHSELNMSSLELGDSALYFCASSTQPEGSPKAFFGQGTRLTVV.

This chain uses TRBV5-1 with TRBJ2-2, with D possibly matching TRBD2 (6 bases). Germline V gives CDR1 SGHRS, CDR2 YFSETQ. This CDR3 has 15 residues. The V gene lost 4 bases and the J gene lost 1 base, with 11 bases spanning the gap. DNA for the CDR3: TGCGCCAGCAGCCCCGGGGGACTGAACACCGGGGAGCTGTTTTTT. Translated: CASSPGGLNTGELFF.

CDR3 region: CASRSDLKAFF. CDR3 nucleotide sequence: TGTGCCAGCAGATCGGACTTAAAAGCTTTCTTT. The rearrangement uses TRBV2 and TRBJ1-1, with no clear D. Between the trimmed V and J ends, which lost 6 bases and 9 bases, there was a span of 11 bases. The CDR3 length is 11 residues. Germline CDR1 and CDR2: SNHLY and FYNNEI. The variable domain in full, completed from reference TRBV2 and TRBJ1-1, reads EPEVTQTPSHQVTQMGQEVILRCVPISNHLYFYWYRQILGQKVEFLVSFYNNEISEKSEIFDDQFSVERPDGSNFTLKIRSTKLEDSAMYFCASRSDLKAFFGQGTRLTVV.

The chain couples TRBV6-5 to TRBJ2-5; D is possibly TRBD2 (5 bases). Germline assignment: CDR1 MNHEY and CDR2 SVGAGI. This CDR3 is 13 amino acids long. Trimming left V 6 bases short and J 0 bases short, with 8 bases between. The CDR3 region is CASREVDQETQYF. As DNA, the CDR3 is TGTGCCAGCAGGGAGGTAGACCAAGAGACCCAGTACTTC.

V gene TRBV19 combines with J gene TRBJ1-4; TRBD1 matches 7 bases. This CDR3 is built from 15 residues. The V gene end was trimmed by 3 bases and the J gene end by 10 bases; junction bases not matched to a gene: 11. Germline assignment: CDR1 LNHDA and CDR2 SQIVND (reference sequence). The CDR3 sequence: CASSMRRDRLVKLFF. The CDR3 DNA reads TGTGCCAGTAGTATGAGGCGGGACAGACTGGTAAAACTGTTTTTT.

The rearrangement uses TRBV10-3 and TRBJ2-5, with a possible D match to TRBD1 (6 bases). CDR1 is ENHRY and CDR2 is SYGVKD in the germline V gene. The CDR3 consists of 12 residues. Trimming left V 2 bases short and J 6 bases short, with 7 bases between. The CDR3: CAISETGQTQYF. The CDR3 nucleotides are TGTGCCATCAGTGAGACAGGGCAGACCCAGTACTTC.

V and J are TRBV27 and TRBJ1-6; maybe TRBD1 (5 bases). The CDR3 totals 23 residues. The germline V gene encodes CDR1 MNHEY and CDR2 SMNVEV (reference sequence). V lost 2 bases and J lost 0, with 29 bases in between. In nucleotides, the CDR3 is TGTGCCAGCAGTTTACGAGCACCAGGAGGGCAAGGGGTTTTTAGCTCCTATAATTCACCCCTCCACTTT. This gives the protein CASSLRAPGGQGVFSSYNSPLHF.

This chain connects TRBV9 to TRBJ2-2; D possibly corresponds to TRBD2 (6 bases). Trimming cost V 0 bases and J 4 bases, with 10 bases left between them. Germline V gene lookup returns CDR1 SGDLS and CDR2 YYNGEE. This CDR3 is 15 amino acids long. The CDR3 nucleotides read TGTGCCAGCAGCGTAGAGGGACTCCGCACCGGGGAGCTGTTTTTT. This encodes CASSVEGLRTGELFF. Drawing the rest from reference TRBV9 and TRBJ2-2, the complete variable domain is DSGVTQTPKHLITATGQRVTLRCSPRSGDLSVYWYQQSLDQGLQFLIQYYNGEERAKGNILERFSAQQFPDLHSELNLSSLELGDSALYFCASSVEGLRTGELFFGEGSRLTVL.

The rearrangement links TRBV24-1 to TRBJ2-2; possible D gene TRBD1, 6 bases. This CDR3 region has 16 residues. The V gene's germline CDR1 is KGHDR and CDR2 SFDVKD. Trimming removed 0 bases at V and 5 bases at J, with 12 bases between. This chain's CDR3 is CATSDLRGFGTGELFF. Written as DNA, the CDR3 is TGTGCCACCAGTGATTTGAGGGGGTTTGGAACCGGGGAGCTGTTTTTT.

This clone was observed a handful of times. This chain links TRBV2 with TRBJ1-5; 7 nucleotides agree with TRBD1. The germline V gene has CDR1 SNHLY and CDR2 FYNNEI. The CDR3 is made up of 14 amino acids. V lost 3 bases, J lost 3 bases, and 2 bases stayed unmatched. DNA for the CDR3: TGTGCCAGCAGTGAGACAGGGTACAATCAGCCCCAGCATTTT. It translates to CASSETGYNQPQHF.

V is TRBV27 and J is TRBJ2-2; the match to TRBD1 covers 7 bases. V lost 6 bases to trimming and J lost 6 bases; unmatched junction nucleotides: 10. Germline CDR1 and CDR2: MNHEY and SMNVEV (reference sequence). The CDR3 extends over 15 amino acids. The CDR3: CASSYRQGESGELFF. For the CDR3, the DNA is TGTGCCAGCAGCTATAGACAGGGAGAGTCCGGGGAGCTGTTTTTT.

The chain employs TRBV2 and TRBJ1-1, with a tentative D call TRBD1 (6 bases). The V end was cut by 4 bases, the J end by 5 bases, with 11 bases between. The CDR3 covers 13 residues. From germline, CDR1 is SNHLY and CDR2 FYNNEI. The DNA of the CDR3 is TGTGCCAGCAGTGCGGCAGGGGTGACTGAAGCTTTCTTT. This gives the protein CASSAAGVTEAFF.

The CDR3 region is CASSLGGYGNTIYF. Written as DNA, the CDR3 is TGTGCCAGCAGCCTCGGCGGGTACGGAAACACCATATATTTT. The V gene is TRBV7-2, the J gene TRBJ1-3; no clear D. The CDR3 runs 14 residues. V lost 5 bases to trimming and J lost 4 bases, with 12 bases between them. The germline V gene has CDR1 SGHTA and CDR2 FQGNSA.

The chain links TRBV5-1 to TRBJ2-1, with TRBD1 identical over 8 bases. The CDR3 sequence is 15 residues long. Trimming removed 7 bases from V and 5 bases from J; junction bases left unmatched: 11. The germline V gene has CDR1 SGHRS and CDR2 YFSETQ. CDR3 nucleotide sequence: TGCGCCAGCGCCACCGGGACAGGCCTAAACAATGAGCAGTTCTTC. This gives the protein CASATGTGLNNEQFF. Together with reference TRBV5-1 and TRBJ2-1, the CDR3 gives the full variable domain: KAGVTQTPRYLIKTRGQQVTLSCSPISGHRSVSWYQQTPGQGLQFLFEYFSETQRNKGNFPGRFSGRQFSNSRSEMNVSTLELGDSALYLCASATGTGLNNEQFFGPGTRLTVL.

The chain joins TRBV5-1 to TRBJ2-7, with a tentative D call TRBD2 (5 bases). Trimming took off 0 bases at V and 1 base at J, with 14 bases between the two ends. The CDR3 totals 16 residues. In germline, CDR1 is SGHRS, CDR2 YFSETQ. The CDR3 nucleotides are TGCGCCAGCAGCTTGGGAGGGCAGGTCCTATCCTACGAGCAGTACTTC. This sequence encodes CASSLGGQVLSYEQYF.

The chain couples TRBV12-5 to TRBJ1-5; 12 bases map to TRBD1. The V gene's germline CDR1 is LGHNT and CDR2 FRNRAP. Unmatched junction bases numbered 11, after V lost 2 bases and J lost 3 bases. This CDR3 has 19 amino acids. The CDR3 DNA reads as TGTGCTAGTGGTTTGAATCCGGGGACAGGGGGCAGGGACAATCAGCCCCAGCATTTT. This encodes CASGLNPGTGGRDNQPQHF.

In DNA form, the CDR3 reads TGTGCCAGCAGTTACAGGTCTGGGCCTTACTACGAGCAGTACTTC. It codes for CASSYRSGPYYEQYF. This sequence joins TRBV6-5 and TRBJ2-7; D is unresolved. V was shortened by 2 bases and J by 3 bases, with 14 bases between the two germline ends. CDR3 length: 15 residues. The germline gives CDR1 MNHEY, CDR2 SVGAGI.

This chain links TRBV28 with TRBJ1-5; 8 nucleotides line up with TRBD1. Germline V gene lookup returns CDR1 MDHEN and CDR2 SYDVKM. This CDR3 region has 15 residues. The V gene end was trimmed by 7 bases and the J gene end by 6 bases; junction bases not matched to a gene: 11. The CDR3 loop reads CASIPGGGVGQPQHF. The CDR3 region has the DNA TGTGCCAGCATCCCAGGGGGCGGGGTCGGTCAGCCCCAGCATTTT.